These 24 T cell receptor beta chains share one sample of origin, sequenced in a study of technical replicates of blood from several donors. Method: immunoSEQ multiplex PCR; TCRdb's copy keeps in-frame clones and lacks some. The sample lists 80,000 or so clones, 94% seen once, with 0.3% to 0.5% in the top ten. Sequencing was carried out using T cells isolated from PBMCs. Receptors originate from a human donor in good health.

The chain joins TRBV15 to TRBJ1-2; 8 bases fit TRBD1. The CDR3 has 14 amino acids. The germline V gene encodes CDR1 LNHNV and CDR2 YYDKDF (reference sequence). Germline trimming cut 4 bases from V and 3 bases from J; bases unmatched to any gene: 4. CDR3 amino acids: CATSTGGAYYGYTF. The CDR3 DNA reads as TGTGCCACCAGCACAGGGGGCGCCTACTATGGCTACACCTTC.

V usage is TRBV19 and J usage is TRBJ2-1; 12 nucleotides agree with TRBD2. The CDR3 is 15 residues long. J was trimmed by 4 bases and V by 6 bases; bases with no gene match: 4. Germline V gives CDR1 LNHDA, CDR2 SQIVND (reference sequence). CDR3 residues: CASSQGLAGYNEQFF. The CDR3 DNA sequence: TGTGCCAGTAGCCAGGGACTAGCGGGTTACAATGAGCAGTTCTTC.

A single count supports this clone. The rearrangement links TRBV7-3 to TRBJ2-3; D not certain. The V and J ends lost 2 bases and 2 bases respectively, with 14 bases between them. CDR3 length: 16 residues. The germline V gene encodes CDR1 SGHTA and CDR2 FQGTGA. This chain's CDR3 is CASSLYTNGATDTQYF. The CDR3 bases are TGTGCCAGCAGCTTATACACTAACGGCGCCACAGATACGCAGTATTTT.

The chain is built from TRBV13 and TRBJ1-1; tentatively, D is TRBD1 (6 bases). This CDR3 spans 16 amino acids. V dropped 5 bases and J dropped 1 base, with 17 bases sitting between them. The germline V gene encodes CDR1 PRHDT and CDR2 FYEKMQ (reference sequence). The CDR3 DNA reads TGTGCCAGCAGCCCCCCCCTACAGGGCCAGAACACTGAAGCTTTCTTT. This sequence encodes CASSPPLQGQNTEAFF.

J is TRBJ1-1 and V is TRBV5-1; D call uncertain. This CDR3 comprises 14 residues. Germline V gives CDR1 SGHRS, CDR2 YFSETQ. With 1 base removed from V and 3 bases from J, the gap between germline ends came to 10 bases. The CDR3 DNA sequence: TGCGCCAGCAGCTTGCTTGGGGAGGACACTGAAGCTTTCTTT. Translating gives CASSLLGEDTEAFF.

The V and J genes are TRBV12-5 and TRBJ2-1; D may be TRBD1 (5 bases). CDR3 size: 13 residues. Trimming removed 4 bases from V and 3 bases from J, with 7 bases in between. Per germline, CDR1 LGHNT and CDR2 FRNRAP. DNA for the CDR3: TGTGCTAGTGGTTGGGGCGGCTACAATGAGCAGTTCTTC. It yields the protein CASGWGGYNEQFF.

This clone was seen a handful of times. This chain uses TRBV7-2 with TRBJ1-1, with D hard to call. The CDR3 extends over 14 amino acids. Looked up from germline, CDR1 is SGHTA and CDR2 is FQGNSA. Trimming took off 0 bases at V and 2 bases at J, with 7 bases between the two ends. CDR3 nucleotides: TGTGCCAGCAGCTTAGCGCCAGATAACACTGAAGCTTTCTTT. Amino acid sequence: CASSLAPDNTEAFF.

CDR3 nucleotide sequence: TGTGCCAGCAGTTTATTACAGGTGAACTATGGCTACACCTTC. It yields the protein CASSLLQVNYGYTF. This chain uses TRBV28 with TRBJ1-2; D perhaps matches TRBD1 (5 bases). The length of the CDR3 is 14 residues. V was trimmed by 1 base and J by 2 bases, leaving 8 bases between them. CDR1 MDHEN and CDR2 SYDVKM come from the germline V gene.

The CDR3 DNA is TGTGCCAGTAACCGACAGGGTAATTCGGAAAAACTGTTTTTT. It translates to CASNRQGNSEKLFF. The rearrangement links TRBV19 to TRBJ1-4; 7 bases agree with TRBD1. CDR1 LNHDA and CDR2 SQIVND come from the germline V gene (reference sequence). J was trimmed by 8 bases and V by 7 bases; bases with no gene match: 10. The CDR3 totals 14 residues.

V usage is TRBV19 and J usage is TRBJ2-1; TRBD1 matches 7 bases. J gave up 3 bases and V 3 bases, and 20 bases lay outside the gene matches. The CDR3 totals 20 residues. Germline CDR1 reads LNHDA; CDR2 reads SQIVND (reference sequence). The CDR3 DNA reads TGTGCCAGTAGTATTAGGGGGCTGGCAGGTCTATTGGGGGTCTACAATGAGCAGTTCTTC. Its translation: CASSIRGLAGLLGVYNEQFF.

The J gene is TRBJ2-2, the V gene TRBV6-6; D perhaps matches TRBD1 (6 bases). Germline lookup yields CDR1 MNHNY and CDR2 SVGAGI (reference sequence). This CDR3 has 13 residues. V gave up 5 bases and J gave up 6 bases, with 10 bases separating them. The chain's CDR3 is CASSNRVSGELFF. CDR3 DNA: TGTGCCAGCAGTAACAGGGTGTCCGGGGAGCTGTTTTTT.

The chain recombines TRBV7-9 with TRBJ1-2, with 12 bases identical to TRBD1. With 5 bases clipped from V and 5 bases from J, the junction kept 9 bases outside the gene matches. This CDR3 comprises 16 residues. In germline, CDR1 is SEHNR, CDR2 FQNEAQ (reference sequence). DNA for the CDR3: TGTGCCAGCAGCCTCCGGGACAGGGGGCTCGGATATGGCTACACCTTC. Translated, it gives CASSLRDRGLGYGYTF.

V usage is TRBV5-6 and J usage is TRBJ1-5, with D possibly being TRBD1 (5 bases). V was trimmed by 0 bases and J by 5 bases, leaving 15 bases between them. CDR1 is SGHDT and CDR2 is YYEEEE in the germline V gene. This CDR3 has 16 amino acids. The CDR3 sequence: CASSLGKRIQDQPQHF. The CDR3 nucleotides read TGTGCCAGCAGCTTGGGGAAACGGATACAGGATCAGCCCCAGCATTTT.

This chain links TRBV11-2 with TRBJ2-7; D is undetermined. The ends were cut back, 0 bases at V and 1 base at J, with 13 bases in the middle. Germline-derived CDR1 and CDR2 are SGHAT and FQNNGV. The length of the CDR3 is 16 residues. DNA of the CDR3: TGTGCCAGCAGCTTAGAATTGGGCGTTTCGTCCTACGAGCAGTACTTC. This sequence encodes CASSLELGVSSYEQYF.

CDR3 in DNA: TGTGCCACCAAACTAGCGGGAGGGCCGAGCTCCTACAATGAGCAGTTCTTC. This sequence encodes CATKLAGGPSSYNEQFF. This sequence joins TRBV10-3 and TRBJ2-1; 13 bases are shared with TRBD2. V dropped 10 bases and J dropped 0; count of bases not matched to a gene: 9. This CDR3 spans 17 amino acids. Germline assignment: CDR1 ENHRY and CDR2 SYGVKD.

The chain links TRBV7-9 to TRBJ2-7; D uncertain. The CDR3 consists of 14 residues. Between the trimmed V and J ends, which lost 4 bases and 0 bases, there was a span of 10 bases. Per germline, CDR1 SEHNR and CDR2 FQNEAQ (reference sequence). The CDR3 bases are TGTGCCAGCAGCTCTAAAGAAAGCTCCTACGAGCAGTACTTC. It specifies CASSSKESSYEQYF.

This clone came up once. The chain has TRBV6-4 and TRBJ1-1; D gene uncertain. V lost 3 bases to trimming and J lost 1 base, with 6 bases between them. This CDR3 is built from 13 residues. The germline V gene has CDR1 MRHNA and CDR2 SNTAGT. CDR3 residues: CASSEYRNTEAFF. CDR3 bases: TGTGCCAGCAGTGAGTACAGGAACACTGAAGCTTTCTTT.

V usage is TRBV5-1 and J usage is TRBJ2-3; TRBD2 matches at 8 bases. The CDR3 has 15 amino acids. Germline V CDR1 and CDR2: SGHRS, YFSETQ. The DNA of the CDR3 is TGCGCGTCATATTTGACTAGCGCCAGCACAGATACGCAGTATTTT. Its translation is CASYLTSASTDTQYF.

This chain connects TRBV11-3 to TRBJ2-7, with TRBD2 matching over 7 bases. This CDR3 contains 14 residues. Trimming at V came to 4 bases and at J to 4 bases, leaving 7 bases not matched to a gene. CDR1 is SGHNT and CDR2 is YENEEA in the germline V gene. The CDR3 loop is CASSSDSGTYEQYF. Here the CDR3 DNA reads TGTGCCAGCAGCTCAGACAGCGGGACTTACGAGCAGTACTTC.

The V and J genes are TRBV14 and TRBJ2-7; possible D gene TRBD2, 5 bases. Germline CDR1 and CDR2: SGHDN and FVKESK. Trimming shortened V by 1 base and J by 0 bases, and 13 bases separated the two germline ends. The CDR3 totals 16 residues. The DNA for the CDR3 is TGTGCCAGCAGCCAAGGCTATCAGCGGACCTCCTACGAGCAGTACTTC. This encodes CASSQGYQRTSYEQYF.

The CDR3 sequence is CASSRSGGIQYF. CDR3 coding DNA: TGTGCCAGCAGCCGGTCCGGTGGCATTCAGTACTTC. This rearrangement joins TRBV11-3 to TRBJ2-4; no definite D call. This CDR3 comprises 12 residues. Germline V lookup: CDR1 SGHNT, CDR2 YENEEA. Trimming took off 5 bases at V and 9 bases at J, with 11 bases between the two ends. The full variable domain, its missing parts supplied by reference TRBV11-3 and TRBJ2-4, is EAGVVQSPRYKIIEKKQPVAFWCNPISGHNTLYWYLQNLGQGPELLIRYENEEAVDDSQLPKDRFSAERLKGVDSTLKIQPAELGDSAVYLCASSRSGGIQYFGAGTRLSVL.

This rearrangement joins TRBV19 to TRBJ2-7; TRBD1 aligns across 8 bases. V shed 5 bases, J shed 5 bases, and the junction held 5 bases outside the gene matches. The CDR3 has 13 amino acids. From germline, CDR1 is LNHDA and CDR2 SQIVND (reference sequence). The CDR3 sequence is CASSGGQANEQYF. The DNA for the CDR3 is TGTGCCAGTAGTGGGGGACAGGCGAACGAGCAGTACTTC.

The gene calls are TRBV10-3 and TRBJ2-5, with TRBD2 matching 9 bases. J was trimmed by 5 bases and V by 10 bases; bases with no gene match: 8. Looked up from germline, CDR1 is ENHRY and CDR2 is SYGVKD. This CDR3 has 13 amino acids. This CDR3 is CASYSGSHETQYF. Written as DNA, the CDR3 is TGTGCCAGCTATAGCGGGAGCCACGAGACCCAGTACTTC.

The gene calls are TRBV5-6 and TRBJ2-1; D may be TRBD1 (5 bases). The CDR3 is made up of 11 amino acids. The germline CDR1 and CDR2 sequences are SGHDT and YYEEEE. The V gene lost 0 bases and the J gene lost 15 bases, with 10 bases spanning the gap. CDR3 amino acids: CASSLGSQGFF. CDR3 in DNA: TGTGCCAGCAGCTTGGGCAGTCAGGGGTTCTTC.